This TCR beta chain appears in the sequencing data of a study of T cells after yellow fever vaccination. Overall study findings and caveats: Abundant clonotypes from the bulk population could contaminate FACS-sorted repertoires.

MiXCR was run by TCRdb on the 5' RACE reads, yielding one entry per CDR3 protein. The table has some 550,000 distinct CDR3 sequences, about a fifth seen once. CDR3 size: 14 residues. Unmatched junction bases numbered 2, after V lost 7 bases and J lost 6 bases. Germline V CDR1 and CDR2: MNHNS, SASEGT. About this clonotype itself: Its antigen is unknown.

The gene calls are TRBV6-1 and TRBJ2-1; TRBD2 aligns across 14 bases. The sequences come from PBMCs, collected 15 days after the yellow fever booster vaccination. The sequence was obtained from a young man who received the YFV17D yellow fever vaccine. DNA for the CDR3: TGTGCCAGCACCGGACTAGCGGGAGGCAATGAGCAGTTCTTC. Its protein is CASTGLAGGNEQFF.